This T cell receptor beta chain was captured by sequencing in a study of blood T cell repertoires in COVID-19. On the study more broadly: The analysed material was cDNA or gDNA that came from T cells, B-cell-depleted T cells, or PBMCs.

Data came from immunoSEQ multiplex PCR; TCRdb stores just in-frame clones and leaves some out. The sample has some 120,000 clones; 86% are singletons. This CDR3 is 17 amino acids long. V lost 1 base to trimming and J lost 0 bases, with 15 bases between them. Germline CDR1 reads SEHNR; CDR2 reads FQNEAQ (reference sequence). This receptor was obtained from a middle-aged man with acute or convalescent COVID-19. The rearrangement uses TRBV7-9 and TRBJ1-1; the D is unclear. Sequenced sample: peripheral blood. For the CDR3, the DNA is TGTGCCAGCAGCTTAGAAGGTACGAGGAACATGAACACTGAAGCTTTCTTT. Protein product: CASSLEGTRNMNTEAFF.